A single sample gave rise to the 29 T cell receptor beta chains below, sequenced in a study of blood T cells in healthy people across ages. Sample-barcoded 5' priming and a J-beta primer mix drove a second PCR of roughly 6 to 12 cycles. A single record per CDR3 protein comes from TCRdb applying MiXCR to the 5' RACE reads. The sample comprises 1.5 million or so distinct CDR3 sequences, roughly 40% of which are singletons, and 7.9% rests with the top ten. Source material: blood. Source of these receptors: a young woman in good health.

This chain links TRBV29-1 with TRBJ2-5, with D unclear. V was shortened by 6 bases and J by 3 bases, with 17 bases between the two germline ends. CDR1 and CDR2 (germline): SQVTM, ANQGSEA. The CDR3 totals 14 residues. The chain's CDR3 is CSVLKVSGEETQYF. The CDR3 DNA sequence: TGCAGCGTCTTGAAGGTGTCAGGCGAAGAGACCCAGTACTTC.

This clonotype was detected only a few times. The chain employs TRBV25-1 and TRBJ1-2, with D possibly TRBD1 on 5 matching bases. Germline V lookup: CDR1 MGHDK, CDR2 SYGVNS. The germline V and J ends were trimmed by 1 base and 6 bases, with 15 bases remaining between them. This CDR3 has 15 amino acids. The CDR3 DNA reads TGTGCCAGCAGTGAATCTGGGGGGGTGTCGGATGGCTACACCTTC. Its translation is CASSESGGVSDGYTF.

This clonotype was seen more than once but under ten times. V and J are TRBV27 and TRBJ2-7, with D possibly TRBD2 on 7 matching bases. Germline lookup yields CDR1 MNHEY and CDR2 SMNVEV (reference sequence). The CDR3 totals 16 residues. Trimming pared 5 bases from V and 0 bases from J, leaving 17 bases between. This chain's CDR3 is CASSGGRGVHSYEQYF. For the CDR3, the DNA is TGTGCCAGCAGTGGTGGGAGGGGGGTCCACTCCTACGAGCAGTACTTC.

This clonotype was found a few times. A single base separates this from a much larger clone, so it may be a read error. The genes are TRBV6-1 and TRBJ2-1; D gene uncertain. This CDR3 has 14 amino acids. Trimming removed 2 bases from V and 2 bases from J, with 7 bases in between. Germline V gives CDR1 MNHNS, CDR2 SASEGT. CDR3 sequence reads: CASSECPAYNEQFF. In DNA form, the CDR3 reads TGTGCCAGCAGTGAATGCCCCGCCTACAATGAGCAGTTCTTC.

The chain uses TRBV30 and TRBJ2-7; D uncertain. Trimming took off 5 bases at V and 0 bases at J, with 11 bases between the two ends. CDR1 and CDR2 from the germline V gene are GTSNPN and SVGIG (reference sequence). CDR3 length: 13 amino acids. CDR3 sequence: CAWGRKSSYEQYF. CDR3 coding DNA: TGTGCCTGGGGTCGGAAAAGCTCCTACGAGCAGTACTTC. Variable domain in full (rest from reference TRBV30 and TRBJ2-7): SQTIHQWPATLVQPVGSPLSLECTVEGTSNPNLYWYRQAAGRGLQLLFYSVGIGQISSEVPQNLSASRPQDRQFILSSKKLLLSDSGFYLCAWGRKSSYEQYFGPGTRLTVT.

The V call is TRBV5-1, the J call TRBJ1-2; 7 bases align to TRBD1. The germline V gene encodes CDR1 SGHRS and CDR2 YFSETQ. This CDR3 has 15 residues. The V and J ends lost 4 bases and 3 bases, in that order; junction bases with no gene match: 9. For the CDR3, the DNA is TGCGCCAGCAGCGTACCGACAGGGTCGGACTATGGCTACACCTTC. Encoded protein: CASSVPTGSDYGYTF.

This clonotype came up a few times. V and J are TRBV12-3 or TRBV12-4 and TRBJ2-7, with D perhaps matching TRBD2 (5 bases). The CDR3 loop spans 13 amino acids. V shed 4 bases and J shed 6 bases, with 13 bases lying between them. CDR3 region: CASSWMGVSEQYF. The CDR3 nucleotides are TGTGCCAGCAGTTGGATGGGAGTAAGCGAGCAGTACTTC.

The chain is built from TRBV20-1 and TRBJ1-2; possibly TRBD1 for D (5 bases). Trimming shortened V by 6 bases and J by 5 bases, and 25 bases separated the two germline ends. Germline loops: CDR1 DFQATT, CDR2 SNEGSKA (reference sequence). The CDR3 spans 16 residues. The CDR3 is CSAHWDKTGEKYGYTF. CDR3 sequence (DNA): TGCAGTGCGCATTGGGATAAGACGGGGGAGAAGTATGGCTACACCTTC.

The chain uses TRBV20-1 and TRBJ2-7, with D perhaps TRBD2 (6 bases). Trimming removed 8 bases from V and 2 bases from J, with 16 bases in between. Germline CDR1 and CDR2: DFQATT and SNEGSKA (reference sequence). The CDR3 sequence is 13 residues long. CDR3 nucleotides: TGCAGTCTTCCGGGACTGAGGCCCTACGAGCAGTACTTC. Protein product: CSLPGLRPYEQYF.

This clonotype has a handful of counts. The V call is TRBV20-1, the J call TRBJ1-2; perhaps TRBD1 as D (5 bases). V lost 2 bases and J lost 7, with 17 bases in between. The CDR3 spans 14 residues. Germline lookup yields CDR1 DFQATT and CDR2 SNEGSKA (reference sequence). The CDR3 DNA sequence: TGCAGTGCTAGACTTCGGCCTAGGGGTGGTGGCTACACCTTC. Translated, it gives CSARLRPRGGGYTF.

The chain has TRBV5-1 and TRBJ2-1; D ambiguous. CDR3 length equals 14 residues. Trimming took 4 bases from V and 4 from J, leaving 12 bases between them. Germline V gives CDR1 SGHRS, CDR2 YFSETQ. CDR3 DNA sequence: TGCGCCAGCAGCCCGGTAACGGATTACAATGAGCAGTTCTTC. It is translated as CASSPVTDYNEQFF.

V usage is TRBV15 and J usage is TRBJ2-5; possibly TRBD2 for D (6 bases). The last part of the DNA fits TRBJ2-7 better; the J call may be wrong. CDR1 is LNHNV, CDR2 YYDKDF, per germline (reference sequence). The CDR3 runs 16 residues. CDR3 in amino acids: CATSRDLGGRRYEQYF. Here the CDR3 DNA reads TGTGCCACCAGCAGAGATCTCGGGGGACGGAGATACGAGCAGTACTTC.

V gene TRBV12-3 or TRBV12-4 combines with J gene TRBJ2-1; TRBD2 might be the D (6 bases). This CDR3 spans 16 amino acids. V was clipped by 6 bases and J by 1 base, with 16 bases between them. The CDR3 region is CASRSRSGYSYNEQFF. In nucleotides, the CDR3 is TGTGCCAGCAGGTCACGTAGCGGTTATTCCTACAATGAGCAGTTCTTC.

Regarding this clonotype: Mismatch with germline at one junction end may stem from a read error. V is TRBV2 and J is TRBJ1-1; D remains unclear. CDR3 length: 11 amino acids. CDR1 is SNHLY and CDR2 is FYNNEI in the germline V gene. Here the CDR3 reads CASGGNAEAFF. CDR3 coding DNA: TGTGCCAGCGGAGGGAACGCTGAAGCTTTCTTT.

V usage is TRBV6-1 and J usage is TRBJ2-1, with a weak D call TRBD2 (6 bases). With 4 bases removed from V and 2 bases from J, the gap between germline ends came to 12 bases. The length of the CDR3 is 15 residues. CDR1 MNHNS and CDR2 SASEGT come from the germline V gene. The CDR3 region is CASSARAGPYNEQFF. CDR3 DNA sequence: TGTGCCAGCAGTGCGAGGGCGGGACCCTACAATGAGCAGTTCTTC.

This clonotype showed up just a few times. The chain couples TRBV27 to TRBJ1-2, with D tentatively TRBD1 (5 bases). The CDR3 runs 13 residues. From germline, CDR1 is MNHEY and CDR2 SMNVEV (reference sequence). The V end lost 6 bases, the J end lost 6 bases, and 14 bases lay between the germline ends. The CDR3 loop is CASSSIWGDGYTF. The CDR3 bases are TGTGCCAGCAGCTCAATATGGGGGGATGGCTACACCTTC.

The J gene is TRBJ2-5, the V gene TRBV12-3 or TRBV12-4; D is uncertain. V shed 9 bases and J shed 11 bases, with 16 bases lying between them. The CDR3 runs to 11 residues. This CDR3 reads CASSKWDEQYF. Written as DNA, the CDR3 is TGTGCCAGTTCCAAGTGGGATGAGCAGTACTTC.

This clonotype was observed a few times. This chain links TRBV9 with TRBJ2-1; 7 bases match TRBD2. This CDR3 comprises 15 residues. The junction had 8 bases not matched to a gene; V was cut back by 8 bases and J by 0 bases. CDR1 and CDR2 (germline): SGDLS, YYNGEE. In DNA, the CDR3 is TGTGCCAGTACCCTAGCGGCGAGCTCCTACAATGAGCAGTTCTTC. It is translated as CASTLAASSYNEQFF.

This chain joins TRBV5-1 and TRBJ2-7; weak D call: TRBD1 (6 bases). CDR3 length equals 13 residues. Germline-derived CDR1 and CDR2 are SGHRS and YFSETQ. The V end lost 7 bases, the J end lost 7 bases, and 18 bases lay between the germline ends. CDR3 protein: CASRRRTDNEQYF. The CDR3 nucleotides read TGCGCCAGCCGGAGGAGGACAGACAATGAGCAGTACTTC.

This clonotype came up many times. V and J are TRBV20-1 and TRBJ2-7, with D possibly TRBD1 on 6 matching bases. This CDR3 is 14 amino acids long. With 3 bases removed from V and 5 bases from J, the gap between germline ends came to 17 bases. The germline V gene encodes CDR1 DFQATT and CDR2 SNEGSKA (reference sequence). CDR3 in amino acids: CSARGDRWGHEQYF. The CDR3 nucleotides are TGCAGTGCTAGGGGTGACAGGTGGGGCCACGAGCAGTACTTC.

The V and J genes are TRBV7-2 and TRBJ2-1; maybe TRBD2 (5 bases). The CDR3 contains 14 residues. The germline V and J ends were trimmed by 1 base and 14 bases, with 18 bases remaining between them. Germline-derived CDR1 and CDR2 are SGHTA and FQGNSA. CDR3 DNA: TGTGCCAGCAGCTTAGATGTGGGAGCTCCCAAGGAGTTCTTC. As protein: CASSLDVGAPKEFF.

This clonotype was seen only a few times. This sequence joins TRBV7-3 and TRBJ1-1; D not resolved. Germline loops: CDR1 SGHTA, CDR2 FQGTGA. The CDR3 sequence is 13 residues long. Trimming took off 5 bases at V and 0 bases at J, with 7 bases between the two ends. In nucleotides, the CDR3 is TGTGCCAGCAGCGTAGTTTTGAACACTGAAGCTTTCTTT. Protein: CASSVVLNTEAFF.

This clonotype occurred a few times. The chain has TRBV5-6 and TRBJ2-7; D perhaps matches TRBD1 (5 bases). CDR3 length equals 12 residues. Germline values: CDR1 SGHDT, CDR2 YYEEEE. Trimming cost V 5 bases and J 3 bases, with 9 bases left between them. The CDR3 protein is CASRNDSYEQYF. As DNA, the CDR3 is TGTGCCAGCAGAAACGACAGCTACGAGCAGTACTTC.

The chain employs TRBV11-1 and TRBJ2-3; 10 nucleotides align to TRBD2. The CDR3 runs to 16 residues. The junction had 7 bases not matched to a gene; V was cut back by 5 bases and J by 2 bases. Germline CDR1 is SGHAT and CDR2 is FQDESV (reference sequence). The CDR3 region is CASSIGLAVLTDTQYF. The DNA for the CDR3 is TGTGCCAGCAGCATCGGACTAGCGGTACTCACAGATACGCAGTATTTT.

Written as DNA, the CDR3 is TGTGCCAGCAGGAAACCAGGGGTCAAGGCCTACGAGCAGTACTTC. The encoded protein is CASRKPGVKAYEQYF. The chain recombines TRBV11-2 with TRBJ2-7; tentative D call: TRBD1 (6 bases). Trimming removed 6 bases from V and 2 bases from J, with 17 bases in between. Germline-derived CDR1 and CDR2 are SGHAT and FQNNGV. The CDR3 has 15 residues.

CDR3 region: CASSPPGTLGEKLFF. The CDR3 DNA reads as TGCGCCAGCAGCCCTCCCGGGACCCTCGGGGAAAAACTGTTTTTT. The chain is built from TRBV5-1 and TRBJ1-4; D is perhaps TRBD1 (5 bases). With 4 bases removed from V and 8 bases from J, the gap between germline ends came to 18 bases. The length of the CDR3 is 15 residues. Germline-derived CDR1 and CDR2 are SGHRS and YFSETQ.

The rearrangement uses TRBV6-6 and TRBJ1-4, with D hard to call. The CDR3 extends over 17 amino acids. Trimming cost V 0 bases and J 4 bases, with 15 bases left between them. Germline values: CDR1 MNHNY, CDR2 SVGAGI (reference sequence). CDR3 sequence (DNA): TGTGCCAGCAGTTACTCGACTCACGGGAGAAATAATGAAAAACTGTTTTTT. The encoded protein is CASSYSTHGRNNEKLFF.

This clonotype has ten or more counts. The chain joins TRBV20-1 to TRBJ2-3; no clear D gene. The CDR3 contains 13 residues. Per the germline V gene, CDR1 is DFQATT and CDR2 is SNEGSKA (reference sequence). Deletions cut 1 base from V and 1 base from J, with 6 bases between. This chain's CDR3 is CSARGSGTDTQYF. The CDR3 DNA reads TGCAGTGCTAGAGGGAGCGGCACAGATACGCAGTATTTT.

The V gene is TRBV20-1, the J gene TRBJ1-2; the D gene is possibly TRBD1 (6 bases). The V and J ends lost 6 bases and 2 bases respectively, with 13 bases between them. The germline gives CDR1 DFQATT, CDR2 SNEGSKA (reference sequence). The CDR3 is 13 residues long. The CDR3 loop is CSAVPQGNYGYTF. The CDR3 coding sequence is TGCAGTGCCGTACCACAGGGAAACTATGGCTACACCTTC.